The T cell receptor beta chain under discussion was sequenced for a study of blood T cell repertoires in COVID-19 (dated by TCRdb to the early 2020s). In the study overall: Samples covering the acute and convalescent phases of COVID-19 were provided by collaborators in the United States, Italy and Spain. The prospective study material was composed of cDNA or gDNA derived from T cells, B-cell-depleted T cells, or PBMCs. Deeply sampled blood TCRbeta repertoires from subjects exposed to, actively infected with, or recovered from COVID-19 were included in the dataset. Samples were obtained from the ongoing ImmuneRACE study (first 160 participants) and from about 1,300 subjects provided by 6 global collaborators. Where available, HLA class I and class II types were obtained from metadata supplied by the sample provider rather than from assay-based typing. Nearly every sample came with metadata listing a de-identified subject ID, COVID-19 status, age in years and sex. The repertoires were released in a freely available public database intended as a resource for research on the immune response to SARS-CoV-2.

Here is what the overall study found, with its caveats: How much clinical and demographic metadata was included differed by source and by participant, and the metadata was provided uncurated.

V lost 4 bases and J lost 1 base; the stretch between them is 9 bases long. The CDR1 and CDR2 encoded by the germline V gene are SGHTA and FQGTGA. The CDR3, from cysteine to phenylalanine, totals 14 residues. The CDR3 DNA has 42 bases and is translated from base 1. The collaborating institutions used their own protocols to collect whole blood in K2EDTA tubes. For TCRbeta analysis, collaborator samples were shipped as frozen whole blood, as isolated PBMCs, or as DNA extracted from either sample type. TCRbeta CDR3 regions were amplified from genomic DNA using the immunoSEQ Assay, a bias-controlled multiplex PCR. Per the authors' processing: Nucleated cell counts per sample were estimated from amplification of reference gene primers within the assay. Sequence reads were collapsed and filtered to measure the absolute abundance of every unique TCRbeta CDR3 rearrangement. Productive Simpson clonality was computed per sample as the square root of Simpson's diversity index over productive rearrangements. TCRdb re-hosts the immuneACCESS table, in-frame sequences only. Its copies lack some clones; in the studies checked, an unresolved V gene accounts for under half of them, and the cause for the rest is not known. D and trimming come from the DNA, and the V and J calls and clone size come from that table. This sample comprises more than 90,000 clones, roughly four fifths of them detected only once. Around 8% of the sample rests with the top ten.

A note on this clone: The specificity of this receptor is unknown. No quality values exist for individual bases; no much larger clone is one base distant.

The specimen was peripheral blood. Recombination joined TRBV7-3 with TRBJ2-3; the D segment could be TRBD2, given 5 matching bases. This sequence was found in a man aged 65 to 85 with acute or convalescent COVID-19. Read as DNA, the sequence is TGTGCCAGCAGCTCCGGACTGGGCACAGATACGCAGTATTTT. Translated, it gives CASSSGLGTDTQYF.